The 7 T cell receptor beta chains listed next were all sequenced from one sample in a study of blood T cell repertoires in COVID-19. TCRdb's copy holds only in-frame clones and misses some; the assay was immunoSEQ multiplex PCR. The repertoire consists of approximately 230,000 clones, with about nine tenths occurring once and the leading ten covering roughly 6.8%. Sequenced sample: peripheral blood. Receptors originate from a woman aged 25 to 39 with COVID-19, enrolled during active disease.

The chain recombines TRBV19 with TRBJ1-4, with D hard to call. Trimming pared 1 base from V and 1 base from J, leaving 7 bases between. From germline, CDR1 is LNHDA and CDR2 SQIVND (reference sequence). This CDR3 comprises 15 residues. CDR3 in amino acids: CASSIGRGTNEKLFF. The DNA of the CDR3 is TGTGCCAGTAGTATAGGCCGGGGAACTAATGAAAAACTGTTTTTT.

The chain employs TRBV28 and TRBJ1-5; the D is unclear. V was trimmed by 6 bases and J by 1 base, leaving 10 bases between them. Per the germline V gene, CDR1 is MDHEN and CDR2 is SYDVKM. This CDR3 region has 14 residues. This CDR3 reads CASSSAGSNQPQHF. The CDR3 DNA sequence: TGTGCCAGCAGCTCGGCCGGGAGCAATCAGCCCCAGCATTTT. Drawing the rest from reference TRBV28 and TRBJ1-5, the complete variable domain is DVKVTQSSRYLVKRTGEKVFLECVQDMDHENMFWYRQDPGLGLRLIYFSYDVKMKEKGDIPEGYSVSREKKERFSLILESASTNQTSMYLCASSSAGSNQPQHFGDGTRLSIL.

This rearrangement joins TRBV4-2 to TRBJ2-3, with 7 bases fitting TRBD2. V lost 0 bases and J lost 1; bases outside the gene matches: 10. There are 18 residues in the CDR3. Germline CDR1 LGHNA, CDR2 YNFKEQ. The CDR3 spells CASSQEIAGVTRTDTQYF. CDR3 coding DNA: TGTGCCAGCAGCCAAGAAATAGCGGGCGTGACTCGCACAGATACGCAGTATTTT.

The genes are TRBV11-2 and TRBJ1-5; the D is unclear. Germline assignment: CDR1 SGHAT and CDR2 FQNNGV. The CDR3 is 12 amino acids. The V and J ends lost 5 bases and 5 bases respectively, with 7 bases between them. CDR3: CASSLTDQPQHF. The CDR3, as DNA: TGTGCCAGCAGCCTCACAGATCAGCCCCAGCATTTT.

The chain couples TRBV19 to TRBJ1-2, with 7 bases identical to TRBD1. V lost 1 base, J lost 0 bases, and 8 bases stayed unmatched. The CDR3 loop spans 17 amino acids. Germline lookup yields CDR1 LNHDA and CDR2 SQIVND (reference sequence). For the CDR3, the DNA is TGTGCCAGTAGTATAGGGGGACGGGGACAGTCTAACTATGGCTACACCTTC. Its protein product is CASSIGGRGQSNYGYTF.

The CDR3 bases are TGTGCCAGCAGCGTAGGTAGTCGCAGGGCCAACACTGAAGCTTTCTTT. Its protein product is CASSVGSRRANTEAFF. This rearrangement joins TRBV9 to TRBJ1-1, with D tentatively TRBD1 (5 bases). Deletions cut 0 bases from V and 2 bases from J, with 14 bases between. In germline, CDR1 is SGDLS, CDR2 YYNGEE. CDR3 length: 16 amino acids.

This rearrangement joins TRBV7-8 to TRBJ2-1; D is unclear. CDR3 size: 13 residues. Germline lookup yields CDR1 SGHVS and CDR2 FQNEAQ. The germline V and J ends were trimmed by 6 bases and 7 bases, with 13 bases remaining between them. The CDR3 loop is CASREGLRNEQFF. Here the CDR3 DNA reads TGTGCCAGCAGGGAAGGTCTCAGGAATGAGCAGTTCTTC.